Listed below are T cell receptor beta chains from one sample, sequenced in a study of T cell changes during pregnancy in multiple sclerosis. The assay was immunoSEQ multiplex PCR, and TCRdb's table has in-frame clones only and misses some. The top ten hold over 0.4% of the sample, which has about 36,000 clones, just over 90% seen once. This sample comprised CD4+ T cells from peripheral blood mononuclear cells, obtained in the first trimester of pregnancy. Receptors originate from a female donor with multiple sclerosis, enrolled in a pregnancy study. CDR3s include the opening cysteine and the closing phenylalanine or tryptophan. D genes are given only for firm matches. Clone size appears in some rows only: once, few, many, or a class for an expanded clone.

size	V	D	J	CDR3	DNA
.	TRBV6-1	.	TRBJ1-4	CASSEDNVQGKLFF	TGTGCCAGCAGTGAAGACAACGTCCAGGGAAAACTGTTTTTT
.	TRBV6-5	TRBD1	TRBJ2-3	CASSSGQGGSDTQYF	TGTGCCAGCAGCTCCGGACAGGGGGGATCAGATACGCAGTATTTT
.	TRBV10-3	TRBD1	TRBJ1-5	CAISAIGTVPQPQHF	TGTGCCATCAGTGCTATCGGGACAGTGCCTCAGCCCCAGCATTTT
.	TRBV4-3	TRBD1	TRBJ1-1	CASSNNGQGGAEAFF	TGCGCCAGCAGCAACAACGGACAGGGGGGAGCTGAAGCTTTCTTT
.	TRBV7-8	TRBD2	TRBJ2-2	CASSLAGTSGRAYPGELFF	TGTGCCAGCAGCTTAGCAGGGACTAGCGGGAGGGCCTACCCCGGGGAGCTGTTTTTT
.	TRBV4-1	TRBD1	TRBJ2-7	CASSPWAGTGSHYEQYF	TGCGCCAGCAGCCCCTGGGCCGGGACAGGGTCCCACTACGAGCAGTACTTC
.	TRBV1	.	TRBJ1-6	CTSSQPTGWDSQGYYNSPLHF	TGCACCAGCAGCCAACCGACCGGCTGGGACTCCCAAGGATACTATAATTCACCCCTCCACTTT
.	TRBV28	TRBD1	TRBJ2-7	CASHRQGSSYEQYF	TGTGCCAGTCATCGACAGGGATCCTCCTACGAGCAGTACTTC
few	TRBV4-1	TRBD2	TRBJ2-7	CASSQVAGGVYEQYF	TGCGCCAGCAGCCAAGTAGCGGGAGGAGTATACGAGCAGTACTTC
.	TRBV20-1	.	TRBJ1-1	CSARESTEAFF	TGCAGTGCTAGAGAGAGCACTGAAGCTTTCTTT
once	TRBV7-3	.	TRBJ2-7	CASSLDPGSYEQYF	TGTGCCAGCAGCTTAGATCCGGGCTCCTACGAGCAGTACTTC
.	TRBV9	.	TRBJ2-3	CASSVGNRVLQDTQYF	TGTGCCAGCAGCGTAGGAAACAGAGTTTTGCAAGATACGCAGTATTTT
.	TRBV5-1	TRBD1	TRBJ2-7	CASSLSGQGNYEQYF	TGCGCCAGCAGCTTGTCGGGACAGGGGAACTACGAGCAGTACTTC
.	TRBV15	TRBD1	TRBJ1-1	CATSRGAGQGAPHVTEAFF	TGTGCCACCAGCAGAGGAGCAGGACAGGGGGCGCCCCATGTCACTGAAGCTTTCTTT
.	TRBV2	TRBD1	TRBJ2-5	CASSGGQGGILETQYF	TGTGCCAGCAGTGGAGGACAGGGTGGGATATTAGAGACCCAGTACTTC